Listed below are T cell receptor beta chains from one sample, sequenced in a study of shared clonotypes between healthy human individuals. Here immunoSEQ multiplex PCR was the method, and the copy in TCRdb shows in-frame clones only, minus some. The data show about 2.2 million clones, over 85% seen once. The sample consisted of naive CD8+ T cells from PBMCs. These receptors were collected from a young man in good health. Some clones in this sample may be carry-over from other donors' samples. Each CDR3 is given with its conserved first and last residue. Each record gives: D gene, J gene, clone size, V gene, CDR3 DNA, CDR3 protein. The D gene is left open where the match is weak. Only some rows state a clone size, as once, few, many or a class for expanded clones.

>NA|TRBJ1-2|once|TRBV4-1
TGCGCCAGCAGCCAAGGGGTACGGGGTGATGGCTACACCTTC
CASSQGVRGDGYTF
>NA|TRBJ1-2|NA|TRBV14
TGTGCCAGCAGCCAGGGCCACGACTATGGCTACACCTTC
CASSQGHDYGYTF
>NA|TRBJ1-2|once|TRBV2
TGTGCCGCGTTCTCCCAAGCTCACTATGGCTACACCTTC
CAAFSQAHYGYTF
>TRBD1|TRBJ2-5|NA|TRBV13
TGTGCCAGCAGGGCAGGGGGCGCCTGGGAGACCCAGTACTTC
CASRAGGAWETQYF
>TRBD1|TRBJ2-1|NA|TRBV5-1
TGCGCCAGCAGCTTGGGACAGGGGGCCTTCTTC
CASSLGQGAFF
>NA|TRBJ1-5|NA|TRBV28
TGTGCCAGCAGTTTTGGGATTCAGCCCCAGCATTTT
CASSFGIQPQHF
>NA|TRBJ1-1|NA|TRBV5-4
TGTGCCAGCAGCTTGGGAGGCGACTTGAACACTGAAGCTTTCTTT
CASSLGGDLNTEAFF
>NA|TRBJ2-7|NA|TRBV15
TGTGCCACCAGCAGCTCAACCCTCGGACACCCTCGTGTGCAGTACTTC
CATSSSTLGHPRVQYF
>NA|TRBJ1-2|NA|TRBV6-5
TGTGCCAGCAGTTACTCCAGTCCGCAGTGGGGCTATGGCTACACCTTC
CASSYSSPQWGYGYTF
>NA|TRBJ1-3|NA|TRBV25-1
TGTGCCAGCATTGAAGGAAACACCATATATTTT
CASIEGNTIYF
>NA|TRBJ2-1|NA|TRBV28
TGTGCCAGCAGTTCAACGGGTGTGGGAGCTAGCAGCTCCTACAATGAGCAGTTCTTC
CASSSTGVGASSSYNEQFF
>TRBD1|TRBJ1-1|NA|TRBV4-2
TGTGCCAGCAATCCCGGGGACAGGATAGACATGAACACTGAAGCTTTCTTT
CASNPGDRIDMNTEAFF
>NA|TRBJ2-1|NA|TRBV9
TGTGCCAGCAGCGAGAATGATGATGAGCAGTTCTTC
CASSENDDEQFF
>NA|TRBJ1-1|NA|TRBV5-4
TGTGCCAGCAGCTTGGATGGGCTGGGCACTGAAGCTTTCTTT
CASSLDGLGTEAFF
>NA|TRBJ2-7|NA|TRBV7-8
TGTGCCAGCAGCTCCCCTACGGGGCCTTTCTCCGAGCAGTACTTC
CASSSPTGPFSEQYF
>TRBD2|TRBJ2-3|NA|TRBV5-6
TGTGCCAGCAGCCCGGGAGGACGCACAGATACGCAGTATTTT
CASSPGGRTDTQYF
>NA|TRBJ1-5|NA|TRBV6-1
TGTGCCAGCAGTGAATTCTGGGCATATAGCAATCAGCCCCAGCATTTT
CASSEFWAYSNQPQHF
>TRBD2|TRBJ2-4|NA|TRBV9
TGTGCCAGCAGCCTCGAAGGACTAGCTCCTTGGGGAAACATTCAGTACTTC
CASSLEGLAPWGNIQYF
>NA|TRBJ1-1|NA|TRBV29-1
TGCAGCGTCAACGACGGCTCGAACACTGAAGCTTTCTTT
CSVNDGSNTEAFF
>NA|TRBJ1-4|NA|TRBV2
TGTGCCAGCAGTGGGCTAGCCATCAATGAAAAACTGTTTTTT
CASSGLAINEKLFF
>NA|TRBJ1-1|few|TRBV7-9
TGTGCCAGCAGCTTAGCAAGTCGAGAGGCTTTCTTT
CASSLASREAFF
>NA|TRBJ2-3|NA|TRBV28
TGTGCCAGCAGTTCTCCCCTTACAGGGATCACAGATACGCAGTATTTT
CASSSPLTGITDTQYF
>TRBD1|TRBJ1-3|NA|TRBV7-9
TGTGCCAGCAGTCCGGACAGGGCTGGAAACACCATATATTTT
CASSPDRAGNTIYF
>NA|TRBJ2-6|NA|TRBV7-3
TGTGCCAGCAGCCCATCTCCCGGGACTTATACCCTCTCTGGGGCCAACGTCCTGACTTTC
CASSPSPGTYTLSGANVLTF
>TRBD2|TRBJ2-4|NA|TRBV4-2
TGTGCCAGCAGCCTGCAGCGGGAGGGAAACATTCAGTACTTC
CASSLQREGNIQYF
>TRBD1|TRBJ1-1|NA|TRBV9
TGTGCCAGCAGTGGGTCAGGGGGCGAGACTGAAGCTTTCTTT
CASSGSGGETEAFF
>TRBD1|TRBJ2-7|NA|TRBV27
TGTGCCAGCAGTTTCCTTCGGGACAGCACCTACGAGCAGTACTTC
CASSFLRDSTYEQYF
>NA|TRBJ1-3|NA|TRBV15
TGTGCCACCAGCAGAGAGATCGGAGCTGGAAACACCATATATTTT
CATSREIGAGNTIYF
>TRBD2|TRBJ2-1|NA|TRBV4-1
TGCGCCAGCAGCCAATGGACTAGCCCACGTCGGTCGGGGACCTACAATGAGCAGTTCTTC
CASSQWTSPRRSGTYNEQFF
>NA|TRBJ2-1|NA|TRBV6-1
TGTGCCTGCAAGGGGGGGCGGGCCTACAATGAGCAGTTCTTC
CACKGGRAYNEQFF
>TRBD2|TRBJ2-2|NA|TRBV6-6
TGTGCCAGCATCCTAGCGGGCCTGAACACCGGGGAGCTGTTTTTT
CASILAGLNTGELFF
>TRBD2|TRBJ2-7|NA|TRBV19
TGTGCCAGTAGTATAGGACTAGCGGGGGACGGGTACGAGCAGTACTTC
CASSIGLAGDGYEQYF
>NA|TRBJ2-3|NA|TRBV28
TGTGCCAGCAGCGAAGGTCCGGGGGCAGAGGCAGATACGCAGTATTTT
CASSEGPGAEADTQYF
>NA|TRBJ2-6|NA|TRBV6-9
TGTGCCAGCAGTAGCATTCACTTACGACAAAGTCGGGCCAACGTCCTGACTTTC
CASSSIHLRQSRANVLTF
>TRBD1|TRBJ1-1|NA|TRBV6-5
TGTGCCAGCAGTTCGACAGGGGCTAGTGAAGCTTTCTTT
CASSSTGASEAFF
>NA|TRBJ2-7|NA|TRBV11-2
TGTGCCAGCAGCGCAACCCGGGGTAGCTCCTACGAGCAGTACTTC
CASSATRGSSYEQYF
>TRBD1|TRBJ2-1|NA|TRBV28
TGTGCCAGCAACAGGGGAAACTACAATGAGCAGTTCTTC
CASNRGNYNEQFF
>NA|TRBJ2-1|NA|TRBV5-1
TGCGCCAGCAGGTGGACCGTCAGCTCCTACAATGAGCAGTTCTTC
CASRWTVSSYNEQFF